These 19 T cell receptor beta chains were sequenced from one sample in a study of T cell responses to AZD1222 COVID-19 vaccine. The assay was immunoSEQ multiplex PCR, and TCRdb's table has in-frame clones only and misses some. The sample shows about 79,000 clones, 92% of them seen only once. The source material was peripheral blood, sampled on day 0 of MenACWY control vaccination. All receptors derive from an adult in good health.

The chain carries TRBV5-1 and TRBJ1-3, with no clear D. CDR1 is SGHRS and CDR2 is YFSETQ in the germline V gene. The CDR3 consists of 15 residues. Trimming pared 4 bases from V and 0 bases from J, leaving 11 bases between. The CDR3 reads CASSLKTPSGNTIYF. Written as DNA, the CDR3 is TGCGCCAGCAGCCTTAAAACTCCCTCTGGAAACACCATATATTTT. The full variable domain, completed using reference TRBV5-1 and TRBJ1-3, is KAGVTQTPRYLIKTRGQQVTLSCSPISGHRSVSWYQQTPGQGLQFLFEYFSETQRNKGNFPGRFSGRQFSNSRSEMNVSTLELGDSALYLCASSLKTPSGNTIYFGEGSWLTVV.

The J gene is TRBJ1-6, the V gene TRBV10-1; D unresolved. The CDR3 extends over 13 amino acids. CDR1 and CDR2 (germline): WNHNN, SYGVQD (reference sequence). The germline V and J ends were trimmed by 2 bases and 12 bases, with 11 bases remaining between them. The CDR3 DNA reads TGCGCCAGCAGTGAGAGCAGAGGTGAACCCCTCCACTTT. Residues: CASSESRGEPLHF.

The chain uses TRBV28 and TRBJ2-5; TRBD1 agrees at 8 bases. V shed 7 bases and J 4 bases; nucleotides not matched to a gene: 11. The CDR3 contains 15 residues. CDR1 MDHEN and CDR2 SYDVKM come from the germline V gene. The chain's CDR3 is CASTAQAGGRETQYF. In nucleotides, the CDR3 is TGTGCCAGCACCGCACAAGCAGGGGGCAGAGAGACCCAGTACTTC.

The chain carries TRBV14 and TRBJ2-2, with unresolved D. V was trimmed by 1 base and J by 6 bases, leaving 9 bases between them. The CDR3 spans 14 residues. CDR1 and CDR2 (germline): SGHDN, FVKESK. The chain's CDR3 is CASSQVPLAGELFF. CDR3 coding DNA: TGTGCCAGCAGCCAAGTACCCCTCGCCGGGGAGCTGTTTTTT. The entire variable domain, with the rest obtained from reference TRBV14 and TRBJ2-2, is as follows: EAGVTQFPSHSVIEKGQTVTLRCDPISGHDNLYWYRRVMGKEIKFLLHFVKESKQDESGMPNNRFLAERTGGTYSTLKVQPAELEDSGVYFCASSQVPLAGELFFGEGSRLTVL.

The rearrangement joins TRBV19 to TRBJ2-2; 15 positions match TRBD2. This CDR3 contains 18 residues. J was trimmed by 3 bases and V by 6 bases; bases with no gene match: 8. Germline V gives CDR1 LNHDA, CDR2 SQIVND (reference sequence). The CDR3 DNA reads TGTGCCAGTAGCCGGACTAGCGGGGGGGCTTCGCACACCGGGGAGCTGTTTTTT. This translates into CASSRTSGGASHTGELFF.

The CDR3, as DNA: TGTGCCAGCAGCTCATGGGGAGAGACCCAGTACTTC. Protein: CASSSWGETQYF. The V gene is TRBV7-2, the J gene TRBJ2-5; no clear D gene. Germline V gene lookup returns CDR1 SGHTA and CDR2 FQGNSA. The CDR3 spans 12 residues. V lost 4 bases, J lost 4 bases, and 7 bases lay in between.

V is TRBV6-6 and J is TRBJ2-5, with D perhaps assigned TRBD1 or TRBD2 (5 bases each). The CDR3 loop spans 15 amino acids. V was pared by 4 bases and J by 5 bases, with 17 bases between. The germline CDR1 and CDR2 sequences are MNHNY and SVGAGI (reference sequence). CDR3 amino acids: CASSWDPAVLETQYF. CDR3 bases: TGTGCCAGCAGTTGGGACCCAGCTGTATTGGAGACCCAGTACTTC.

This chain links TRBV7-9 with TRBJ1-4; D is ambiguous. Germline V gene data show CDR1 as SEHNR and CDR2 as FQNEAQ (reference sequence). The length of the CDR3 is 13 residues. Deletions cut 4 bases from V and 6 bases from J, with 9 bases between. CDR3 sequence reads: CASSSMGDEKLFF. For the CDR3, the DNA is TGTGCCAGCAGCTCCATGGGCGATGAAAAACTGTTTTTT.

This rearrangement joins TRBV6-5 to TRBJ1-5; 8 bases are a match to TRBD1. The CDR3 is 14 residues long. V shed 6 bases, J shed 4 bases, and the junction held 5 bases outside the gene matches. Germline V gene lookup returns CDR1 MNHEY and CDR2 SVGAGI. The CDR3 sequence is CASSNTGGNQPQHF. DNA for the CDR3: TGTGCCAGCAGCAACACAGGGGGGAATCAGCCCCAGCATTTT.

The CDR3 bases are TGTGCCTGGGCACTACAACACAAAAACATTCAGTACTTC. Its protein is CAWALQHKNIQYF. The chain recombines TRBV30 with TRBJ2-4; D gene ambiguous. The CDR3 is 13 amino acids. The V and J ends lost 5 bases and 3 bases respectively, with 11 bases between them. The germline CDR1 and CDR2 sequences are GTSNPN and SVGIG (reference sequence).

The chain couples TRBV27 to TRBJ2-3, with D possibly called TRBD1 or TRBD2 (5 bases each). From germline, CDR1 is MNHEY and CDR2 SMNVEV (reference sequence). The CDR3 runs to 15 residues. Trimming took 3 bases from V and 0 from J, leaving 10 bases between them. CDR3 protein: CASSFGGYSTDTQYF. The CDR3 nucleotides are TGTGCCAGCAGTTTTGGGGGATATAGCACAGATACGCAGTATTTT.

The chain couples TRBV6-5 to TRBJ2-5, with D perhaps assigned TRBD1 or TRBD2 (7 bases each). The ends were cut back, 1 base at V and 4 bases at J, with 10 bases in the middle. Looked up from germline, CDR1 is MNHEY and CDR2 is SVGAGI. The CDR3 runs 14 residues. The CDR3 loop reads CASSYWEGAETQYF. CDR3 DNA: TGTGCCAGCAGTTACTGGGAGGGGGCAGAGACCCAGTACTTC.

V and J are TRBV28 and TRBJ2-1; 9 positions agree with TRBD2. This CDR3 is 15 amino acids long. V shed 4 bases and J 5 bases; nucleotides not matched to a gene: 6. The V gene's germline CDR1 is MDHEN and CDR2 SYDVKM. The CDR3 coding sequence is TGTGCCAGCAGTTCGCCTGCGGGGGGGAACAATGAGCAGTTCTTC. Protein: CASSSPAGGNNEQFF.

The chain combines TRBV30 with TRBJ1-1; TRBD1 might be the D (5 bases). CDR3 length equals 15 residues. Germline assignment: CDR1 GTSNPN and CDR2 SVGIG (reference sequence). V was trimmed by 3 bases and J by 0 bases, leaving 14 bases between them. The CDR3 loop is CAWRTRRGLNTEAFF. The CDR3 DNA reads as TGTGCCTGGAGGACTCGGAGGGGTCTGAACACTGAAGCTTTCTTT.

The chain combines TRBV7-2 with TRBJ2-1, with TRBD2 matching over 10 bases. This CDR3 contains 15 residues. From germline, CDR1 is SGHTA and CDR2 FQGNSA. Unmatched junction bases numbered 6, after V lost 6 bases and J lost 4 bases. The CDR3 DNA reads as TGTGCCAGCAGAGCGGGAGGGAATACATACAATGAGCAGTTCTTC. Encoded protein: CASRAGGNTYNEQFF.

The rearrangement uses TRBV28 and TRBJ1-2; no firm D call. The germline gives CDR1 MDHEN, CDR2 SYDVKM. V lost 7 bases, J lost 3 bases, and 12 bases lay in between. The CDR3 runs 13 residues. The CDR3 bases are TGTGCCAGCATCCGGGCCGAAGACTATGGCTACACCTTC. Translated: CASIRAEDYGYTF.

The V and J genes are TRBV3-1 (or the pseudogene TRBV3-2) and TRBJ2-6; D possibly corresponds to TRBD1 (5 bases). Trimming pared 0 bases from V and 1 base from J, leaving 13 bases between. The germline gives CDR1 LGHDT, CDR2 YNNKEL (reference sequence). The CDR3 spans 18 residues. Here the CDR3 reads CASSQDQGYKSGANVLTF. The CDR3 DNA reads TGTGCCAGCAGCCAAGATCAGGGTTATAAGTCTGGGGCCAACGTCCTGACTTTC.

This sequence joins TRBV29-1 and TRBJ1-2; TRBD1 matches 8 bases. CDR1 and CDR2 (germline): SQVTM, ANQGSEA. The CDR3 has 15 amino acids. Trimming removed 2 bases from V and 4 bases from J; junction bases left unmatched: 9. The CDR3 loop reads CSVESPGQGSYGYTF. The CDR3 DNA follows: TGCAGCGTTGAAAGCCCCGGACAGGGTTCCTATGGCTACACCTTC.

The chain employs TRBV19 and TRBJ2-7; D remains unclear. Germline-derived CDR1 and CDR2 are LNHDA and SQIVND (reference sequence). Trimming pared 3 bases from V and 0 bases from J, leaving 9 bases between. CDR3 length: 14 residues. CDR3 residues: CASSIGLHSYEQYF. CDR3 nucleotides: TGTGCCAGTAGTATCGGGCTTCACTCCTACGAGCAGTACTTC.